The sequence of this T cell receptor beta chain was determined in a study of T cells in Graves' hyperthyroidism and ophthalmopathy (dated by TCRdb to between 2018 and 2021). Study-level background: Peripheral blood was sampled at the time of initial diagnosis, prior to any treatment. TCR V-J signatures able to tell the groups apart were searched for in a discovery cohort of 100 patients, of whom roughly 42 had Graves' ophthalmopathy and about 60 had stable Graves' hyperthyroidism. Prospective prediction of ophthalmopathy was tested in an independent validation cohort consisting of roughly 19 hyperthyroidism patients and 15 to 17 patients who later progressed to ophthalmopathy. The 95 to 100 discovery patients were divided at random into training and test sets in a 7:3 ratio. In about 6 Graves' hyperthyroidism patients, the study also compared T-cell repertoires from thyroid tissue with T-cell repertoires from blood. Following sampling, methimazole starting at 30 mg daily was given to hyperthyroidism patients, and high-dose intravenous methylprednisolone was given to ophthalmopathy patients. The paper reports TCR Vbeta CDR3 sequencing of some 140 peripheral blood samples: 43 ophthalmopathy, roughly 74 hyperthyroidism and approximately 17 progressor patients. Study-wide findings and limitations: In cross-validation, a model built on a 13 V-J signature told ophthalmopathy apart from stable hyperthyroidism with less than 90% sensitivity and roughly 81% specificity, and in testing the same model reached 80%/75%. Sample size was not statistically predetermined, and blinding of investigators to group allocation was not performed. Blood samples also contained most of the expanded thyroid clonotypes (frequency above 0.001), which suggests that blood repertoires may reflect thyroid immune responses. In validation, progression to ophthalmopathy was predicted by the model with 70.59% sensitivity and 72.22% specificity, a median of 6.5 months before onset.

Stable Graves' hyperthyroidism was defined as the absence of progression to ophthalmopathy over 18 months of follow-up. The hyperthyroidism patients were between 18 and 65 years old and newly diagnosed, with a disease duration of less than 2 months. The study excluded patients with uncontrolled infections, other autoimmune diseases, pregnancy or lactation. Clinical symptoms, serum thyroxine and TRAb, thyroid ultrasound, and orbital computed tomography formed the basis for the diagnoses. PBMCs were separated from about 10 ml of fresh peripheral blood using Ficoll-Paque density gradient centrifugation. Total RNA was extracted using Trizol reagent, and RNA quality was assessed on an Agilent 2100 Bioanalyzer. Inclusive of the bounding cysteine and phenylalanine, the CDR3 is 13 residues long. The DNA shown is the 39-base CDR3, in frame from base 1. CDR1 and CDR2 are read off the germline V gene as ENHRY and SYGVKD. V is pared back by 5 bases and J by 4 bases, with 11 bases lying between the germline termini.

Amplification of TCR beta CDR3 regions was carried out from RNA transcripts. The first round of RT-PCR for the TCR CDR3 was performed with the HTBI primer set and the Qiagen OneStep RT-PCR kit. A second multiplex PCR round built the libraries, followed by size selection and purification. Sequencing of the libraries was done on an Illumina HiSeq2000 using paired-end 100 bp reads. On the study's bioinformatics: SOAPnuke was used to process the raw data, with reads discarded if the reads contained adapters or uncalled bases, had a mean Phred below 15, or lacked an exact constant-primer or identifier match. High-quality paired reads were merged using COPE v1.2.5, and each unique nucleotide sequence was defined as a clonotype. Clonotypes were aligned to IMGT TRBV, TRBD and TRBJ reference segments using MiTCR v1.1. Only V-J combinations with frequency above 0.0001, covering about 99% of repertoires, were analysed. A TCS score was defined as the ratio between F50 (clonal expansion) and ExV (chaos), using BLOSUM62-based TCRdist between CDR3 peptides within each V-J. Welch's t-statistics and random forest reduced 500 to 550 V-J features to roughly 13, which were used in a naive Bayes classifier (R e1071). TCRdb trimmed the raw reads at Q25, called clones with MiXCR and kept productive beta chains. Under each unique CDR3 protein, matching rows form one entry showing the most common genes and DNA. Clone size and V and J calls follow TCRdb, not the original study. For this sample the table gives 75,000 to 100,000 distinct CDR3 sequences, of which 51% were detected only once. The top ten constitute 25% to 30% of the sample.

Remarks on this clonotype: Its binding antigen is unknown. No much larger clonotype is one base removed from it; base qualities were not supplied.

The sequence is built from TRBV10-3 and TRBJ1-1; the D gene is perhaps TRBD1, from 5 matching bases. The specimen was blood. The sequence came from a woman aged 40 to 50 with Graves' hyperthyroidism. The DNA is TGTGCCATCAGTCCTGGCGGGGGCACTGAAGCTTTCTTT. The translation is CAISPGGGTEAFF.